This T cell receptor (beta chain) was profiled in a study of T cell responses to AZD1222 COVID-19 vaccine. Produced via immunoSEQ multiplex PCR; TCRdb's table is partial and in-frame only. The sample comprises some 130,000 clones, approximately 80% of which are singletons, and over 3.5% rests with the top ten. Concerning this clone: Antigen unknown.

There are 15 residues in the CDR3. Trimming took 0 bases from V and 10 from J; bases not matched to a gene: 5. Germline V gene data show CDR1 as SGHRS and CDR2 as YFSETQ. Study observations and caveats: Spike-spanning, vaccine-associated CD4 TCRs were dominant at 160-218 and 743-854. Repertoires were obtained solely post-peak T cell response. The donor group comprised mostly white British people and more females; the analysis possibly underestimated clonal diversity.

The sample was peripheral blood, taken on day 0 of AZD1222 vaccination. The sequence came from an adult in good health. The chain employs TRBV5-1 and TRBJ1-6, with 9 positions matching TRBD1. The chain's CDR3 is CASSLEDRGKSPLHF. The DNA for the CDR3 is TGCGCCAGCAGCTTGGAGGACAGGGGAAAATCACCCCTCCACTTT.